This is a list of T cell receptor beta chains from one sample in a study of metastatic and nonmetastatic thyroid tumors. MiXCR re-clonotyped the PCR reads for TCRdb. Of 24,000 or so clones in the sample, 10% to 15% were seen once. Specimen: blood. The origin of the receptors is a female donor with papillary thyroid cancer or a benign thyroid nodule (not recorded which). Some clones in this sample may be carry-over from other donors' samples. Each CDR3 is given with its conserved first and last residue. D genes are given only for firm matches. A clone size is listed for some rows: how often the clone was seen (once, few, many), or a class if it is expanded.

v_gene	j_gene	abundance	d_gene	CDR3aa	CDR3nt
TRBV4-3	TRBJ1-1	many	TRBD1	CASSQAPGQGTTEAFF	TGCGCCAGCAGCCAGGCGCCGGGACAGGGAACCACTGAAGCTTTCTTT
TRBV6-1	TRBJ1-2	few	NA	CASYRDPLYGYTF	TGTGCCAGCTACAGGGACCCTCTCTATGGCTACACCTTC
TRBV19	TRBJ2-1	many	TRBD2	CASSAWARTSLSYNEQFF	TGTGCCAGTAGTGCTTGGGCCCGGACTAGCCTCTCCTACAATGAGCAGTTCTTC
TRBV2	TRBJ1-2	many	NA	CASSEVGGFGYTF	TGTGCCAGCAGTGAAGTTGGAGGTTTTGGCTACACCTTC
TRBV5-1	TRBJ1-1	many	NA	CASSFQDTEAFF	TGCGCCAGCTCGTTCCAGGATACTGAAGCTTTCTTT
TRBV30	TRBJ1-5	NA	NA	CAWSLGGSGACQPQHF	TGTGCCTGGAGTCTAGGGGGGTCGGGGGCCTGTCAGCCCCAGCATTTT
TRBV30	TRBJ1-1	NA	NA	CVWGQGVDTEAFF	TGTGTCTGGGGCCAGGGTGTGGACACTGAAGCTTTCTTT
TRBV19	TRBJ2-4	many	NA	CASSRLGRLENIQYF	TGTGCCAGTAGCCGACTGGGGCGGTTAGAAAACATTCAGTACTTC
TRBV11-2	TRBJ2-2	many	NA	CASSLEGGANTGELFF	TGTGCCAGCAGCTTAGAAGGCGGGGCGAACACCGGGGAGCTGTTTTTT
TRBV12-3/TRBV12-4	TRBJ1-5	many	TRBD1	CASSLSDPRQGAYQPQHF	TGTGCCAGCAGTTTAAGCGACCCTAGACAGGGGGCATATCAGCCCCAGCATTTT
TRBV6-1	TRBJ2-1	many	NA	CASSTAGTIANEQFF	TGTGCCAGCAGTACTGCCGGGACGATTGCGAATGAGCAGTTCTTC
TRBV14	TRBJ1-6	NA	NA	CASSQYSGPGNSPLHF	TGTGCCAGCAGCCAATATAGCGGCCCGGGAAATTCACCCCTCCACTTT
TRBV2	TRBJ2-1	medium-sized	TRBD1	CAGRDRPGGRSYNEQFF	TGTGCCGGCCGGGACAGGCCTGGGGGCCGCTCCTACAATGAGCAGTTCTTC